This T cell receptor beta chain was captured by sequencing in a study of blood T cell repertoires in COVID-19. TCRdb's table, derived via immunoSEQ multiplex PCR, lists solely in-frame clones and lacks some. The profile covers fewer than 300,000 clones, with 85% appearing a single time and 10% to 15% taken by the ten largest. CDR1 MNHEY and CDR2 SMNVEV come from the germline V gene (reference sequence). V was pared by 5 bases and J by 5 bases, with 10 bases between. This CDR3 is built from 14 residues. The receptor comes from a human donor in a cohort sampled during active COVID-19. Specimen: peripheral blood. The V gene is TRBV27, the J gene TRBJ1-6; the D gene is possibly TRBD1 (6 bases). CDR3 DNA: TGTGCCAGCAGTCCAGGGACAAATAATTCACCCCTCCACTTT. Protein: CASSPGTNNSPLHF.